A single sample gave rise to the 27 T cell receptor beta chains below, sequenced in a study of cytomegalovirus exposure and HLA in healthy donors (dated by TCRdb to the late 2010s). Preparation of the library involved the immunoSEQ multiplex PCR assay. Drawn from immuneACCESS, this table holds only the in-frame rearrangements with V and J called that TCRdb kept. Clones are partly lost; checked studies trace under half to an unresolved V gene and leave the rest unexplained. This sample comprises a few hundred thousand clones, 87% of them detected only once. The ten largest make up 12% of the sample. Sequenced sample: PBMCs. These receptors came from a young man in good health and CMV-seropositive.

The CDR3 DNA sequence: TGTGCCTGGAGTGTAGGACAGGGGAACACTGAAGCTTTCTTT. Its protein is CAWSVGQGNTEAFF. The V and J genes are TRBV30 and TRBJ1-1, with 8 bases that match TRBD1. V lost 0 bases and J lost 1; bases outside the gene matches: 1. The CDR3 is made up of 14 amino acids. Germline V gives CDR1 GTSNPN, CDR2 SVGIG (reference sequence).

The genes are TRBV27 and TRBJ1-2, with D unclear. Deletions cut 0 bases from V and 0 bases from J, with 8 bases between. The CDR3 loop spans 15 amino acids. The germline CDR1 and CDR2 sequences are MNHEY and SMNVEV (reference sequence). CDR3 nucleotides: TGTGCCAGCAGTTTATCGGTCGAAGCTAACTATGGCTACACCTTC. Its protein is CASSLSVEANYGYTF.

The genes are TRBV28 and TRBJ2-3, with D unclear. Germline CDR1 MDHEN, CDR2 SYDVKM. Trimming removed 4 bases at V and 2 bases at J, with 13 bases between. The CDR3 is 15 amino acids. The CDR3 spells CASSSPLMVTDTQYF. CDR3 bases: TGTGCCAGCAGTTCTCCCTTGATGGTCACAGATACGCAGTATTTT.

The rearrangement links TRBV4-2 to TRBJ1-1, with D maybe TRBD1 (5 bases). V was shortened by 1 base and J by 0 bases, with 12 bases between the two germline ends. The CDR3 runs to 16 residues. Looked up from germline, CDR1 is LGHNA and CDR2 is YNFKEQ. The CDR3 region has the DNA TGTGCCAGCAGCCAAGTGACGACAGCCATGAACACTGAAGCTTTCTTT. Amino acids: CASSQVTTAMNTEAFF.

With respect to this clone: This sample includes further DNA sequences coding for the same CDR3. The chain is built from TRBV18 and TRBJ2-7; D unresolved. V was trimmed by 0 bases and J by 2 bases, leaving 5 bases between them. Looked up from germline, CDR1 is KGHSH and CDR2 is LQKENI. The CDR3 has 13 residues. As DNA, the CDR3 is TGTGCCAGCTCACCACCGCAGGCCTACGAGCAGTACTTC. The encoded protein is CASSPPQAYEQYF.

V and J are TRBV7-2 and TRBJ2-7; D unclear. The CDR3 is 14 residues long. The germline CDR1 and CDR2 sequences are SGHTA and FQGNSA. The V gene lost 7 bases and the J gene lost 0 bases, with 13 bases spanning the gap. CDR3 loop: CASTMTAASYEQYF. The CDR3 DNA is TGTGCCAGCACCATGACTGCAGCCTCCTACGAGCAGTACTTC.

The rearrangement links TRBV27 to TRBJ2-1; D perhaps matches TRBD2 (5 bases). Germline CDR1 reads MNHEY; CDR2 reads SMNVEV (reference sequence). With 2 bases removed from V and 0 bases from J, the gap between germline ends came to 14 bases. The CDR3 is made up of 17 amino acids. CDR3 residues: CASSLRGLGSSYNEQFF. Written as DNA, the CDR3 is TGTGCCAGCAGTTTACGAGGGTTGGGCAGCTCCTACAATGAGCAGTTCTTC.

The genes are TRBV18 and TRBJ2-1; weak D call: TRBD2 (5 bases). Deletions cut 3 bases from V and 10 bases from J, with 13 bases between. CDR1 and CDR2 (germline): KGHSH, LQKENI. This CDR3 region has 13 residues. The CDR3 DNA follows: TGTGCCAGCTCACCTGACTACCTTGAGGAGCAGTTCTTC. Amino acid sequence: CASSPDYLEEQFF.

The chain recombines TRBV7-2 with TRBJ2-7; TRBD2 matches 7 bases. This CDR3 spans 15 amino acids. Germline V CDR1 and CDR2: SGHTA, FQGNSA. Trimming removed 8 bases from V and 2 bases from J; junction bases left unmatched: 12. CDR3 region: CASSPERDLPYEQYF. The CDR3, as DNA: TGTGCCAGCTCCCCTGAGCGGGACCTACCCTACGAGCAGTACTTC.

The V call is TRBV7-3, the J call TRBJ2-7; D gene ambiguous. The CDR3 has 15 residues. V dropped 0 bases and J dropped 1 base, with 10 bases sitting between them. Germline CDR1 reads SGHTA; CDR2 reads FQGTGA. The CDR3 here is CASSLTWAWSYEQYF. The CDR3 bases are TGTGCCAGCAGCTTAACCTGGGCTTGGTCCTACGAGCAGTACTTC.

The chain employs TRBV4-2 and TRBJ2-1, with 10 nucleotides matching TRBD2. Germline CDR1 and CDR2: LGHNA and YNFKEQ. The junction had 19 bases not matched to a gene; V was cut back by 8 bases and J by 9 bases. The CDR3 consists of 17 residues. The CDR3: CASSLKGGLARAGEQFF. For the CDR3, the DNA is TGTGCCAGCTCTCTAAAAGGGGGACTAGCGAGGGCAGGTGAGCAGTTCTTC.

The chain carries TRBV7-9 and TRBJ1-2, with a tentative D call TRBD1 (6 bases). Germline V CDR1 and CDR2: SEHNR, FQNEAQ (reference sequence). V was clipped by 1 base and J by 3 bases, with 12 bases between them. This CDR3 comprises 15 residues. The CDR3 region is CASSLDGRGHYGYTF. In DNA form, the CDR3 reads TGTGCCAGCAGCTTAGACGGCAGGGGCCACTATGGCTACACCTTC.

The rearrangement links TRBV29-1 to TRBJ1-1, with a tentative D call TRBD1 (5 bases). V was pared by 6 bases and J by 0 bases, with 11 bases between. Per germline, CDR1 SQVTM and CDR2 ANQGSEA. The CDR3 is made up of 13 amino acids. CDR3 coding DNA: TGCAGCGTAATCAGGGAAATGAACACTGAAGCTTTCTTT. Protein sequence: CSVIREMNTEAFF.

This clone was recorded a few times. This chain connects TRBV7-9 to TRBJ1-1; maybe TRBD1 (5 bases). V lost 4 bases and J lost 3, with 18 bases in between. The CDR3 contains 16 residues. Germline CDR1 is SEHNR and CDR2 is FQNEAQ (reference sequence). In nucleotides, the CDR3 is TGTGCCAGCAGCTCCGGGTGGAGGGGCCGATACACTGAAGCTTTCTTT. It specifies CASSSGWRGRYTEAFF. The whole variable domain, filled in from reference TRBV7-9 and TRBJ1-1, reads DTGVSQNPRHKITKRGQNVTFRCDPISEHNRLYWYRQTLGQGPEFLTYFQNEAQLEKSRLLSDRFSAERPKGSFSTLEIQRTEQGDSAMYLCASSSGWRGRYTEAFFGQGTRLTVV.

This sequence joins TRBV29-1 and TRBJ2-1, with 7 bases lining up with TRBD2. Losses at the gene ends were 7 bases for V and 0 bases for J; bases not matched to a gene: 6. The germline V gene encodes CDR1 SQVTM and CDR2 ANQGSEA. The CDR3 runs 14 residues. CDR3 loop: CSALAASSYNEQFF. DNA of the CDR3: TGCAGCGCTCTAGCGGCGAGCTCCTACAATGAGCAGTTCTTC.

The J gene is TRBJ2-7, the V gene TRBV4-1, with 8 bases that match TRBD1. The CDR3 totals 15 residues. The ends lost 3 bases at V and 4 bases at J; junction bases unmatched: 8. Germline V gene sequence: CDR1 MGHRA, CDR2 YSYEKL. In DNA form, the CDR3 reads TGCGCCAGCAGCCAGATGGGGACAGGCTTTTACGAGCAGTACTTC. Translated: CASSQMGTGFYEQYF.

This clone showed up just a few times. The rearrangement joins TRBV5-1 to TRBJ1-4; D not certain. Germline CDR1 reads SGHRS; CDR2 reads YFSETQ. Trimming took off 0 bases at V and 8 bases at J, with 14 bases between the two ends. There are 15 residues in the CDR3. The CDR3 coding sequence is TGCGCCAGCAGCTTGGTTAGCCGGCCGGAAGAAAAACTGTTTTTT. It codes for CASSLVSRPEEKLFF.

This chain uses TRBV30 with TRBJ1-1; the D gene is possibly TRBD1 (5 bases). The CDR3 sequence is 12 residues long. Looked up from germline, CDR1 is GTSNPN and CDR2 is SVGIG (reference sequence). The ends were cut back, 8 bases at V and 4 bases at J, with 14 bases in the middle. CDR3 region: CARDSRGTEAFF. CDR3 coding DNA: TGTGCCCGGGACTCCCGGGGCACTGAAGCTTTCTTT.

The V and J genes are TRBV28 and TRBJ2-5; tentatively, D is TRBD2 (6 bases). This CDR3 has 13 residues. Germline V gives CDR1 MDHEN, CDR2 SYDVKM. The V end lost 7 bases, the J end lost 3 bases, and 12 bases lay between the germline ends. The CDR3 region has the DNA TGTGCCAGCATGCCAGTAGCGGAAGAGACCCAGTACTTC. Its protein product is CASMPVAEETQYF.

The V gene is TRBV29-1, the J gene TRBJ1-2; D is unclear. V lost 2 bases, J lost 4 bases, and 11 bases lay in between. The CDR3 is 13 amino acids. Germline V gene lookup returns CDR1 SQVTM and CDR2 ANQGSEA. The CDR3 DNA reads TGCAGCGTTGAAAAAGGACTTCCCTATGGCTACACCTTC. Its translation is CSVEKGLPYGYTF.

The chain joins TRBV2 to TRBJ1-1; D gene unclear. V gave up 6 bases and J gave up 5 bases, with 16 bases separating them. Germline assignment: CDR1 SNHLY and CDR2 FYNNEI. The length of the CDR3 is 14 residues. The CDR3 loop is CASSLAGRTTEAFF. CDR3 sequence (DNA): TGTGCCAGCAGCCTCGCCGGTCGAACAACTGAAGCTTTCTTT.

The chain carries TRBV28 and TRBJ2-7; D might be TRBD2 (6 bases). V shed 6 bases and J shed 0 bases, with 15 bases lying between them. Germline lookup yields CDR1 MDHEN and CDR2 SYDVKM. The CDR3 is 15 residues long. The CDR3 DNA reads as TGTGCCAGCAGACCGGGGGTCATTATCTCCTACGAGCAGTACTTC. It specifies CASRPGVIISYEQYF.

This chain joins TRBV2 and TRBJ2-2; 12 bases line up with TRBD2. Germline CDR1 is SNHLY and CDR2 is FYNNEI. This CDR3 region has 17 residues. V was pared by 6 bases and J by 4 bases, with 9 bases of the junction left unmatched. CDR3 sequence: CASRPEPGLAGTGELFF. The CDR3 DNA follows: TGTGCCAGCAGACCCGAACCGGGACTAGCGGGCACCGGGGAGCTGTTTTTT.

V usage is TRBV20-1 and J usage is TRBJ2-7; TRBD2 is a possible D gene (6 bases). This CDR3 has 11 amino acids. The germline gives CDR1 DFQATT, CDR2 SNEGSKA (reference sequence). Between the trimmed V and J ends, which lost 3 bases and 7 bases, there was a span of 10 bases. CDR3 in amino acids: CSASGRREQYF. The CDR3 nucleotides are TGCAGTGCTAGCGGGAGAAGGGAGCAGTACTTC.

Of note for this clone: Different DNA sequences within this sample yield the same CDR3. CDR3 coding DNA: TGTGCCAGCTCACCACCGGCGAACACTGAAGCTTTCTTT. Translated, it gives CASSPPANTEAFF. V gene TRBV18 combines with J gene TRBJ1-1; D gene ambiguous. CDR3 length equals 13 residues. Trimming removed 0 bases at V and 1 base at J, with 3 bases between. The germline CDR1 and CDR2 sequences are KGHSH and LQKENI.

The chain recombines TRBV30 with TRBJ1-2, with 9 bases matching TRBD1. From germline, CDR1 is GTSNPN and CDR2 SVGIG (reference sequence). The CDR3 is 15 amino acids. Trimming cost V 4 bases and J 4 bases; bases outside gene matches: 10. The CDR3 loop is CAWTKSTGGTYGYTF. DNA for the CDR3: TGTGCCTGGACAAAATCGACAGGGGGTACCTATGGCTACACCTTC. The whole variable domain, filled in from reference TRBV30 and TRBJ1-2, reads SQTIHQWPATLVQPVGSPLSLECTVEGTSNPNLYWYRQAAGRGLQLLFYSVGIGQISSEVPQNLSASRPQDRQFILSSKKLLLSDSGFYLCAWTKSTGGTYGYTFGSGTRLTVV.

The chain links TRBV19 to TRBJ1-1; D unresolved. The CDR3 is 11 residues long. V gave up 6 bases and J gave up 11 bases, with 13 bases separating them. Germline V gene data show CDR1 as LNHDA and CDR2 as SQIVND (reference sequence). CDR3 region: CASSERVVAFF. The CDR3 bases are TGTGCCAGTAGCGAAAGGGTCGTCGCTTTCTTT.